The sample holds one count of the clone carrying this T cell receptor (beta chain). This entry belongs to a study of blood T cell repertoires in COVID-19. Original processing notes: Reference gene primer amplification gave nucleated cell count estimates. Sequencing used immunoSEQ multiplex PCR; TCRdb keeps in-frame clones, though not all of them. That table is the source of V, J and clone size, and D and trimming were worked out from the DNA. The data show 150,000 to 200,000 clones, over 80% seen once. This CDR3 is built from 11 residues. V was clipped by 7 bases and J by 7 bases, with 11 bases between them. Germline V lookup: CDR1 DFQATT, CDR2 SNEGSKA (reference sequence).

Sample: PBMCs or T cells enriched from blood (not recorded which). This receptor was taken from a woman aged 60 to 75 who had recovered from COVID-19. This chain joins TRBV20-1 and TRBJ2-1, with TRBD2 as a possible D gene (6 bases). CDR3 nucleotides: TGCAGTGTCGCGACTAGGAATGAGCAGTTCTTC. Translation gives CSVATRNEQFF.